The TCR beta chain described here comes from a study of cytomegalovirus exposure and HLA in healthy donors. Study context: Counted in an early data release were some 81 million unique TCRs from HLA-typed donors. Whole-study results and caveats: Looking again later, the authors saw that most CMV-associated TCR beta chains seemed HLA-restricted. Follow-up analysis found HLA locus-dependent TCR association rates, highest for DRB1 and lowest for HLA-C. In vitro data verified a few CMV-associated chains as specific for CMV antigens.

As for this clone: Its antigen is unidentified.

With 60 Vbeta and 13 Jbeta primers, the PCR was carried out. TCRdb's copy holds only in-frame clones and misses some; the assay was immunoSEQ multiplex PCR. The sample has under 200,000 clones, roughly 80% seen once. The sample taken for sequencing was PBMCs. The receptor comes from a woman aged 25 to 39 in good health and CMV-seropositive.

The CDR3 reads CASSLPPGHEIETQYF. The DNA for the CDR3 is TGTGCCAGCAGTCTTCCTCCGGGACACGAAATTGAGACCCAGTACTTC. The chain uses TRBV5-6 and TRBJ2-5, with D perhaps matching TRBD1 (6 bases). Trimming left V 5 bases short and J 5 bases short, with 22 bases between. Germline assignment: CDR1 SGHDT and CDR2 YYEEEE. CDR3 length equals 16 residues.